What follows are 5 T cell receptor beta chains derived from one specimen sequenced in a study of regulatory T cells in long-lasting Graves disease. Noted time point: newly diagnosed GD, antithyroid drugs for less than 3 months. PBMC RNA was the source of the TCR library. CDR3-region Arm-PCR and iRepertoire HTBI primers produced the TCR beta libraries. TCRdb fed the multiplex PCR reads into MiXCR, producing one record per CDR3 protein. The repertoire includes some 460,000 distinct CDR3 sequences, 15% to 20% of them detected once, and 12% sits in the top ten. The sample was also reused in another study, on T cells in Graves' hyperthyroidism and ophthalmopathy.

Sequencing used peripheral blood mononuclear cells (PBMCs), obtained at new diagnosis, from a patient treated with antithyroid drugs. The receptors stem from a man in his forties with Graves disease.

This clonotype was counted at least ten times. The J gene is TRBJ2-7, the V gene TRBV11-2, with 13 bases identical to TRBD2. This CDR3 has 18 amino acids. The V and J ends lost 2 bases and 3 bases, in that order; junction bases with no gene match: 10. Germline V CDR1 and CDR2: SGHAT, FQNNGV. CDR3 nucleotides: TGTGCCAGCAGCTTACAATGGACTAGCGGGAGAACAGGCTACGAGCAGTACTTC. The encoded protein is CASSLQWTSGRTGYEQYF.

This clonotype was seen many times. This rearrangement joins TRBV28 to TRBJ1-1; D is uncertain. Trimming took off 3 bases at V and 4 bases at J, with 15 bases between the two ends. In germline, CDR1 is MDHEN, CDR2 SYDVKM. The CDR3 is 15 residues long. The CDR3 nucleotides are TGTGCCAGCAGTTTGCCCGGACTTGGGAGCACTGAAGCTTTCTTT. This encodes CASSLPGLGSTEAFF.

The J gene is TRBJ2-6, the V gene TRBV2; 9 nucleotides align to TRBD1. Germline V gives CDR1 SNHLY, CDR2 FYNNEI. The length of the CDR3 is 16 residues. Germline trimming cut 7 bases from V and 2 bases from J; bases unmatched to any gene: 6. The CDR3 region is CASNRGRVTGANVLTF. Written as DNA, the CDR3 is TGTGCCAGCAACAGGGGGCGAGTCACTGGGGCCAACGTCCTGACTTTC.

About this clonotype itself: A read error is possible here, since a much larger clone lies one base away. The V gene is TRBV5-6, the J gene TRBJ2-7, with D possibly TRBD1 on 5 matching bases. From germline, CDR1 is SGHDT and CDR2 YYEEEE. Trimming took 5 bases from V and 6 from J, leaving 12 bases between them. The CDR3 length is 12 residues. The CDR3 DNA follows: TGTGCCAGCAGGGAAGCGCAGGGCGAGCAGTACTTC. Residues: CASREAQGEQYF. The variable domain in full, with the rest retrieved from reference TRBV5-6 and TRBJ2-7, is DAGVTQSPTHLIKTRGQQVTLRCSPKSGHDTVSWYQQALGQGPQFIFQYYEEEERQRGNFPDRFSGHQFPNYSSELNVNALLLGDSALYLCASREAQGEQYFGPGTRLTVT.

This clonotype was counted many times. V is TRBV6-2 or TRBV6-3 and J is TRBJ2-1, with D perhaps TRBD1 (6 bases). V gave up 5 bases and J gave up 12 bases, with 14 bases separating them. CDR1 and CDR2 (germline): MNHEY, SVGEGT. The CDR3 totals 12 residues. CDR3 sequence reads: CASSQQGDWQFF. DNA for the CDR3: TGTGCCAGCAGTCAACAGGGAGATTGGCAGTTCTTC.